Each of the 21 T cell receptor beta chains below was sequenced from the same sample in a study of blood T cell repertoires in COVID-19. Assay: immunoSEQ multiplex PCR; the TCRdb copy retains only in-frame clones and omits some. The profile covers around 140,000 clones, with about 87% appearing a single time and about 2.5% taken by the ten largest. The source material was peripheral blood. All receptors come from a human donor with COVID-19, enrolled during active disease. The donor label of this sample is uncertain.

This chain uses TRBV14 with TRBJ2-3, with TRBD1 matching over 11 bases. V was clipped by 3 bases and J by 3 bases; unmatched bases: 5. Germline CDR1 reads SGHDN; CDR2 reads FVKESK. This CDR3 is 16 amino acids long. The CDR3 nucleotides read TGTGCCAGCAGCCAGGACAGGGGGCTTGCAACAGATACGCAGTATTTT. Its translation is CASSQDRGLATDTQYF.

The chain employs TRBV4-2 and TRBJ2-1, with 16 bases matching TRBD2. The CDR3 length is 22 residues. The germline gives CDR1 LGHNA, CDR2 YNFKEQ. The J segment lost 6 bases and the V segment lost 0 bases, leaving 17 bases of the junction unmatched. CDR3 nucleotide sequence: TGTGCCAGCAGCCAAGATACGGCCCCGGGACTAGCGGGGGGGTTAGCAGGCAATGAGCAGTTCTTC. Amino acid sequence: CASSQDTAPGLAGGLAGNEQFF.

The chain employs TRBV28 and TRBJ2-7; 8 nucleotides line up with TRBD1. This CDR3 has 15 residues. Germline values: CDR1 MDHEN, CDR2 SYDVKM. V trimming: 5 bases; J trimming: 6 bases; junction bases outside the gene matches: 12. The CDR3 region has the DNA TGTGCCAGCAGTCACCCTGACAGGGGAAGGGGCGAGCAGTACTTC. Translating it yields CASSHPDRGRGEQYF.

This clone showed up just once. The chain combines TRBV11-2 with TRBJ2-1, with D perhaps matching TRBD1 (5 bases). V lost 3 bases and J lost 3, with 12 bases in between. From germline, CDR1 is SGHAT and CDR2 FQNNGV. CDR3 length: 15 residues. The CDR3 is CASSFSTGDYNEQFF. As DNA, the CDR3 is TGTGCCAGCAGCTTTAGTACAGGCGACTACAATGAGCAGTTCTTC.

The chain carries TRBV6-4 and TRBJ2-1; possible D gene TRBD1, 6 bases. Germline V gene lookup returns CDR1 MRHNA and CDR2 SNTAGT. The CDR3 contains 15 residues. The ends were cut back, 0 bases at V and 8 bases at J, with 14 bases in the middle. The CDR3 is CASSDSKSGAHEQFF. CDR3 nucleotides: TGTGCCAGCAGTGACTCGAAGTCAGGGGCCCATGAGCAGTTCTTC.

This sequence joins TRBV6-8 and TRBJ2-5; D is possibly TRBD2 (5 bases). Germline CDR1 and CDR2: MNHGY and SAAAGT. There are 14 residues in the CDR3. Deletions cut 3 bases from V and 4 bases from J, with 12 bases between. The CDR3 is CASSYLGLVETQYF. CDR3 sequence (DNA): TGTGCCAGCAGTTATCTTGGACTGGTAGAGACCCAGTACTTC.

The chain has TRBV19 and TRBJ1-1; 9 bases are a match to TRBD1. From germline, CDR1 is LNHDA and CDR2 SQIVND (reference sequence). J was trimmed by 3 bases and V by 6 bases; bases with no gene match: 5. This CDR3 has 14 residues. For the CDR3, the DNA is TGTGCCAGTAGAGAACAGGGGGCGTACACTGAAGCTTTCTTT. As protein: CASREQGAYTEAFF.

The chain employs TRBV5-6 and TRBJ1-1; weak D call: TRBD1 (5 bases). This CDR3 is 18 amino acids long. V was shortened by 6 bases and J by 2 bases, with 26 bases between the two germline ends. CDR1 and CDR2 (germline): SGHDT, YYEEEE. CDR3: CASTPPAAQLGANTEAFF. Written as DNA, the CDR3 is TGTGCCAGCACCCCTCCCGCCGCCCAATTAGGGGCCAACACTGAAGCTTTCTTT.

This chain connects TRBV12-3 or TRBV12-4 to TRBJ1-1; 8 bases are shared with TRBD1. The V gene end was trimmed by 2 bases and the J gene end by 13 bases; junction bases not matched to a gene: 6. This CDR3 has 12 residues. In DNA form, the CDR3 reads TGTGCCAGCAGTTTAAGCAGGGGGCTGGGTTTCTTT. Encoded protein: CASSLSRGLGFF.

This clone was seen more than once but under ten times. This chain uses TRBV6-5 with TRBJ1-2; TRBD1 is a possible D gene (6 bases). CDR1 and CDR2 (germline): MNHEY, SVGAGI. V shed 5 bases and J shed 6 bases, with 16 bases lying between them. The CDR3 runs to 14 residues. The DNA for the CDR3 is TGTGCCAGCAGTCCCAGGGGATTCAGGGATGGCTACACCTTC. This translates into CASSPRGFRDGYTF.

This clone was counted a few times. CDR3 region: CASLTVSGNTIYF. The CDR3, as DNA: TGTGCCAGTCTGACAGTCTCTGGAAACACCATATATTTT. The V call is TRBV19, the J call TRBJ1-3; weak D call: TRBD1 (5 bases). The CDR3 loop spans 13 amino acids. V lost 8 bases and J 0 bases, leaving 8 bases between the germline ends. The germline CDR1 and CDR2 sequences are LNHDA and SQIVND (reference sequence).

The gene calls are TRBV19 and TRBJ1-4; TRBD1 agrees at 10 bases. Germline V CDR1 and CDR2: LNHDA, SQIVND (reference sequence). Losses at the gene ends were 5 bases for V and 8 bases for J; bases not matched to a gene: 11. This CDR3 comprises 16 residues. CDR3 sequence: CASSPGDRGRGEKLFF. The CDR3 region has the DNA TGTGCCAGTAGTCCCGGGGACAGGGGCCGAGGGGAAAAACTGTTTTTT.

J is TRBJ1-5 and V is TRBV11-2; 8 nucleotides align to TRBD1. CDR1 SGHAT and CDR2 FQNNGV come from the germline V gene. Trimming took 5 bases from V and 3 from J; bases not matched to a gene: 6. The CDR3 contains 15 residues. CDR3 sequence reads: CASSHGTGVNQPQHF. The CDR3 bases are TGTGCCAGCAGCCACGGGACAGGAGTCAATCAGCCCCAGCATTTT.

CDR3 coding DNA: TGTGCCCGGGAGGTCAATTCACCCCTCCACTTT. It codes for CAREVNSPLHF. The chain couples TRBV6-5 to TRBJ1-6; D ambiguous. V shed 11 bases and J shed 7 bases, with 9 bases lying between them. CDR3 length: 11 residues. The V gene's germline CDR1 is MNHEY and CDR2 SVGAGI.

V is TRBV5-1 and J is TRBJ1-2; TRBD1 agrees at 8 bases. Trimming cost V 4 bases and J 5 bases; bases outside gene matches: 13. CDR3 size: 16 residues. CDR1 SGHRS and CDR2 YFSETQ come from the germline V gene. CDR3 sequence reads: CASSQTTGTGEYGYTF. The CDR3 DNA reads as TGCGCCAGCAGCCAAACCACCGGGACAGGAGAGTATGGCTACACCTTC.

The CDR3 sequence is CASSEAARVVKPQHF. The CDR3 nucleotides read TGTGCCAGCAGTGAAGCGGCCAGGGTGGTAAAGCCCCAGCATTTT. The chain recombines TRBV6-1 with TRBJ1-5, with D perhaps matching TRBD1 (5 bases). The CDR3 is 15 amino acids. Per the germline V gene, CDR1 is MNHNS and CDR2 is SASEGT. V was shortened by 0 bases and J by 8 bases, with 14 bases between the two germline ends.

The CDR3 is CASSQGPPGGETQYF. CDR3 nucleotide sequence: TGTGCCAGCAGCCAAGGACCCCCCGGGGGGGAGACCCAGTACTTC. The chain recombines TRBV3-1 (or the pseudogene TRBV3-2) with TRBJ2-5, with 7 bases fitting TRBD2. The trim removed 1 base at V and 5 bases at J, leaving 7 bases unmatched. Germline V gene lookup returns CDR1 LGHDT and CDR2 YNNKEL (reference sequence). CDR3 length: 15 residues.

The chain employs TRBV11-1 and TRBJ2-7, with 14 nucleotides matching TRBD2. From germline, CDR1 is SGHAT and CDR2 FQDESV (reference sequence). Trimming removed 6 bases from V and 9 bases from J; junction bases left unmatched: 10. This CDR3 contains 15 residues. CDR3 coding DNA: TGTGCCAGCAGTCCCCGGGGACTAGCGGGGGCCGGGCAGTACTTC. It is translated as CASSPRGLAGAGQYF. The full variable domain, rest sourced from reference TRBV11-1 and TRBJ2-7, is EAEVAQSPRYKITEKSQAVAFWCDPISGHATLYWYRQILGQGPELLVQFQDESVVDDSQLPKDRFSAERLKGVDSTLKIQPAELGDSAMYLCASSPRGLAGAGQYFGPGTRLTVT.

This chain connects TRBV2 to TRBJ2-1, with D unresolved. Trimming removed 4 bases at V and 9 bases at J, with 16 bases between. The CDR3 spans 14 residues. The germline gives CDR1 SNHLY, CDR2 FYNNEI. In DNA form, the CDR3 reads TGTGCCAGCAGTGTTTTTAGTAGCTCACCTGAGCAGTTCTTC. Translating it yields CASSVFSSSPEQFF.

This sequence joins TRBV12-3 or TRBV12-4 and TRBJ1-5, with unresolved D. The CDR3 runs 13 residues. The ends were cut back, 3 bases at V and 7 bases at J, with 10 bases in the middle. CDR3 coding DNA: TGTGCCAGCAGTTTTGGCGGTGACCAGCCCCAGCATTTT. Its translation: CASSFGGDQPQHF.

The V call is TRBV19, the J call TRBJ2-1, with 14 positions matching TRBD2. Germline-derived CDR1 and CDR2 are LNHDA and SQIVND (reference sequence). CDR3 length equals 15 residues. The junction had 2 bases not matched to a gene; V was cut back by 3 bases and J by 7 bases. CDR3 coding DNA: TGTGCCAGTAGTATGGGACTAGCGGGGGAGAATGAGCAGTTCTTC. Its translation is CASSMGLAGENEQFF.